The 25 T cell receptor beta chains given below trace back to one sample, sequenced in a study of Graves' ophthalmopathy and Graves' hyperthyroidism. Scientists amplified the TCR beta CDR3 regions from RNA transcripts. A first-round RT-PCR used HTBI primers, followed by a second-round multiplex PCR. Using its own MiXCR run on the multiplex PCR reads, TCRdb lists one record per CDR3 protein. The sample carries 1 million to 1.3 million distinct CDR3 sequences, 35% to 40% recorded once. Input material: peripheral blood or thyroid tissue (not recorded which). The receptors originated from an adult man with Graves' hyperthyroidism.

This clonotype was seen ten or more times. The gene calls are TRBV29-1 and TRBJ2-7, with 7 bases that match TRBD1. V lost 4 bases and J lost 2; bases outside the gene matches: 8. This CDR3 region has 14 residues. Looked up from germline, CDR1 is SQVTM and CDR2 is ANQGSEA. In DNA, the CDR3 is TGCAGCGTTGTGCCTCGGGACAGCGCCTACGAGCAGTACTTC. This gives the protein CSVVPRDSAYEQYF.

This clonotype showed up just a few times. The V gene is TRBV5-8, the J gene TRBJ2-2; no reliable D call. Germline CDR1 is SGHTS and CDR2 is YDEGEE. CDR3 length equals 15 residues. V gave up 0 bases and J gave up 4 bases, with 10 bases separating them. CDR3 DNA sequence: TGTGCCAGCAGCTTGGGGTTTGACCGCACCGGGGAGCTGTTTTTT. Translation: CASSLGFDRTGELFF.

The table lists this clonotype with a few counts. The rearrangement uses TRBV5-1 and TRBJ1-1; no clear D gene. The CDR3 extends over 16 amino acids. Deletions cut 7 bases from V and 1 base from J, with 20 bases between. CDR1 is SGHRS and CDR2 is YFSETQ in the germline V gene. The CDR3 spells CASSKQDPSANTEAFF. The CDR3 region has the DNA TGCGCCAGCTCGAAGCAGGACCCTTCCGCGAACACTGAAGCTTTCTTT.

This clonotype was seen only a few times. A much larger clonotype is one base distant, so this may be a read error. The chain joins TRBV7-3 to TRBJ1-5; D unclear. The V gene lost 2 bases and the J gene lost 5 bases, with 13 bases spanning the gap. This CDR3 is built from 15 residues. Germline V lookup: CDR1 SGHTA, CDR2 FQGTGA. For the CDR3, the DNA is TGTGCCAGCAGCTTAGGCTACAGAGGAGATCAGCCCCAGCATTTT. Translation: CASSLGYRGDQPQHF.

This chain uses TRBV10-2 with TRBJ1-2; D unclear. The CDR3 has 14 residues. V was shortened by 4 bases and J by 8 bases, with 17 bases between the two germline ends. The germline V gene has CDR1 WSHSY and CDR2 SAAADI. CDR3 sequence reads: CASSAGLAGAGYTF. The CDR3 DNA follows: TGCGCCAGCAGTGCCGGACTAGCGGGAGCCGGCTACACCTTC.

This clonotype was counted ten times or more. The rearrangement uses TRBV7-2 and TRBJ1-1; 10 positions match TRBD1. In germline, CDR1 is SGHTA, CDR2 FQGNSA. The CDR3 is 18 amino acids. The junction had 15 bases not matched to a gene; V was cut back by 3 bases and J by 5 bases. The DNA of the CDR3 is TGTGCCAGCAGCTTGGTCATACCGGGACAGGGGATGATTACTGAAGCTTTCTTT. Translating it yields CASSLVIPGQGMITEAFF.

A remark on this clonotype: The junction departs from the called germline gene at one end, perhaps through a read error. The chain is built from TRBV10-3 and TRBJ2-2; D not certain. The CDR3 totals 16 residues. CDR1 ENHRY and CDR2 SYGVKD come from the germline V gene. The CDR3 region has the DNA TGTGCCAGCAGTTACAGTGGTGGCATTAACACCGGGGAGCTGTTTTTT. This codes for CASSYSGGINTGELFF.

Here the CDR3 DNA reads TGTGCCACCAGTGATTTCGGTGTTGATGCCACAGATACGCAGTATTTT. Translating it yields CATSDFGVDATDTQYF. V gene TRBV24-1 combines with J gene TRBJ2-3; D is uncertain. Trimming took 1 base from V and 2 from J, leaving 12 bases between them. This CDR3 spans 16 amino acids. Germline V gene lookup returns CDR1 KGHDR and CDR2 SFDVKD.

The chain has TRBV10-3 and TRBJ2-7; D is uncertain. Deletions cut 10 bases from V and 3 bases from J, with 16 bases between. The germline V gene has CDR1 ENHRY and CDR2 SYGVKD. The CDR3 consists of 13 residues. DNA of the CDR3: TGTGCCAGCACCCTTAATAACGGCTACGAGCAGTACTTC. Amino acid sequence: CASTLNNGYEQYF.

V is TRBV25-1 and J is TRBJ2-5, with 12 bases that match TRBD2. Germline CDR1 is MGHDK and CDR2 is SYGVNS. The junction had 15 bases not matched to a gene; V was cut back by 6 bases and J by 4 bases. The CDR3 loop spans 18 amino acids. CDR3 sequence (DNA): TGTGCCAGCAGGGGCGGGGCTGGGGCTAGCGGGGGGGGAGAGACCCAGTACTTC. Translation gives CASRGGAGASGGGETQYF.

Concerning this clonotype: It may be a read error: a sequence one base away is much more abundant. The genes are TRBV14 and TRBJ1-4, with D hard to call. The V gene lost 5 bases and the J gene lost 12 bases, with 16 bases spanning the gap. There are 13 residues in the CDR3. CDR1 is SGHDN, CDR2 FVKESK, per germline. The DNA for the CDR3 is TGTGCCAGCAGCGAAGGTGGGCAGAGGGAACTGTTTTTT. Its translation is CASSEGGQRELFF.

The sample holds a few counts of this clonotype. A much larger clone differs from this one at a single base, so this may be a read error. The chain combines TRBV5-1 with TRBJ1-1, with 7 bases lining up with TRBD1. V lost 4 bases, J lost 10 bases, and 10 bases stayed unmatched. The CDR3 runs 13 residues. CDR1 and CDR2 (germline): SGHRS, YFSETQ. CDR3 in DNA: TGCGCCAGCAGCCTAAACCTACAGGGGCTAGCTTTCTTT. It translates to CASSLNLQGLAFF.

The chain links TRBV7-2 to TRBJ1-5, with 9 bases fitting TRBD1. Trimming took 3 bases from V and 11 from J; bases not matched to a gene: 11. The CDR3 has 15 amino acids. Per the germline V gene, CDR1 is SGHTA and CDR2 is FQGNSA. The CDR3 loop reads CASSLFRDREGAQHF. CDR3 nucleotides: TGTGCCAGCAGCTTGTTCCGGGACAGGGAAGGAGCCCAGCATTTT.

This clonotype was seen many times. This chain uses TRBV20-1 with TRBJ1-5; the D is unclear. Germline values: CDR1 DFQATT, CDR2 SNEGSKA (reference sequence). The length of the CDR3 is 12 residues. Trimming removed 5 bases from V and 9 bases from J, with 14 bases in between. CDR3 bases: TGCAGTGCTTACAAGATGGGTTCGCCCCAGCATTTT. It is translated as CSAYKMGSPQHF.

This clonotype appeared many times. This sequence joins TRBV7-9 and TRBJ1-6; D ambiguous. This CDR3 has 12 residues. Deletions cut 4 bases from V and 7 bases from J, with 5 bases between. CDR1 and CDR2 from the germline V gene are SEHNR and FQNEAQ (reference sequence). CDR3 in amino acids: CASSSLNSPLHF. CDR3 nucleotide sequence: TGTGCCAGCAGCTCCCTGAATTCACCCCTCCACTTT.

The rearrangement links TRBV12-5 to TRBJ1-1; TRBD1 matches 8 bases. V lost 6 bases to trimming and J lost 2 bases; unmatched junction nucleotides: 8. Germline values: CDR1 LGHNT, CDR2 FRNRAP. The CDR3 is made up of 15 amino acids. CDR3 in amino acids: CASGLGAGGNTEAFF. CDR3 DNA: TGTGCTAGTGGCCTGGGAGCAGGGGGCAACACTGAAGCTTTCTTT.

This clonotype was recorded at least ten times. J is TRBJ2-7 and V is TRBV12-3 or TRBV12-4; D not certain. This CDR3 has 15 residues. The germline V and J ends were trimmed by 7 bases and 2 bases, with 18 bases remaining between them. The CDR3 nucleotides read TGTGCCAGCACGACCGCGGCAAGACTTGCCTACGAGCAGTACTTC. Its translation is CASTTAARLAYEQYF.

The chain joins TRBV6-2 or TRBV6-3 to TRBJ2-5, with D hard to call. The CDR3 contains 16 residues. Trimming left V 1 base short and J 2 bases short, with 14 bases between. Germline values: CDR1 MNHEY, CDR2 SVGEGT. CDR3 amino acids: CASSYWGDLDQETQYF. The CDR3 DNA reads as TGTGCCAGCAGTTACTGGGGTGATCTTGATCAAGAGACCCAGTACTTC.

Comment on this clonotype: One end of the junction varies from germline; a read error may be responsible. The chain joins TRBV12-3 or TRBV12-4 to TRBJ1-3; no firm D call. The CDR3 covers 11 residues. The CDR3 nucleotides are TGCGCCAGCGCTCTGGAAAACACCATATATTTT. It codes for CASALENTIYF.

The chain uses TRBV20-1 and TRBJ1-6, with TRBD1 identical over 9 bases. The V segment lost 6 bases and the J segment 10 bases; nucleotides outside the gene matches: 7. The length of the CDR3 is 13 residues. CDR1 is DFQATT, CDR2 SNEGSKA, per germline (reference sequence). The CDR3 DNA reads TGCAGTGCAAGGACAGGGGTGCAATCACCCCTCCACTTT. Translated, it gives CSARTGVQSPLHF.

This clonotype has ten or more counts. This chain uses TRBV6-5 with TRBJ1-1; D gene ambiguous. The ends were cut back, 2 bases at V and 0 bases at J, with 4 bases in the middle. Germline V CDR1 and CDR2: MNHEY, SVGAGI. The CDR3 is made up of 13 amino acids. The CDR3 is CASSYQMNTEAFF. The CDR3 DNA reads as TGTGCCAGCAGTTACCAGATGAACACTGAAGCTTTCTTT.

The DNA for the CDR3 is TGTGCCAGCCTTCCCTCCGGGGACAGTTTTCAGCCCCAGCATTTT. Amino acid sequence: CASLPSGDSFQPQHF. The genes are TRBV6-5 and TRBJ1-5; 7 bases are shared with TRBD1. Germline CDR1 reads MNHEY; CDR2 reads SVGAGI. The ends lost 8 bases at V and 6 bases at J; junction bases unmatched: 13. The CDR3 is 15 residues long.

Ten or more counts support this clonotype. V usage is TRBV7-9 and J usage is TRBJ1-2; no clear D gene. V lost 5 bases and J lost 8, with 15 bases in between. This CDR3 is 13 amino acids long. Germline V gene data show CDR1 as SEHNR and CDR2 as FQNEAQ (reference sequence). The CDR3 region is CASSPQTSFGYTF. In DNA, the CDR3 is TGTGCCAGCAGCCCACAAACTTCCTTCGGCTACACCTTC.

The chain links TRBV9 to TRBJ1-4; D unclear. V gave up 4 bases and J gave up 4 bases, with 17 bases separating them. This CDR3 is 16 amino acids long. Germline CDR1 SGDLS, CDR2 YYNGEE. The CDR3 region is CASSPSTGQINEKLFF. The CDR3 coding sequence is TGTGCCAGCAGCCCCTCTACCGGCCAGATTAATGAAAAACTGTTTTTT.

There are a few counts of this clonotype. The chain links TRBV7-8 to TRBJ1-2, with D perhaps TRBD1 (5 bases). This CDR3 has 15 amino acids. CDR1 is SGHVS, CDR2 FQNEAQ, per germline. V lost 3 bases and J lost 2, with 13 bases in between. CDR3 region: CASSFSLAGNYGYTF. The CDR3 DNA is TGTGCCAGCAGCTTCTCGCTGGCAGGGAACTATGGCTACACCTTC. Complete variable domain (other parts from reference TRBV7-8 and TRBJ1-2): GAGVSQSPRYKVAKRGQDVALRCDPISGHVSLFWYQQALGQGPEFLTYFQNEAQLDKSGLPSDRFFAERPEGSVSTLKIQRTQQEDSAVYLCASSFSLAGNYGYTFGSGTRLTVV.